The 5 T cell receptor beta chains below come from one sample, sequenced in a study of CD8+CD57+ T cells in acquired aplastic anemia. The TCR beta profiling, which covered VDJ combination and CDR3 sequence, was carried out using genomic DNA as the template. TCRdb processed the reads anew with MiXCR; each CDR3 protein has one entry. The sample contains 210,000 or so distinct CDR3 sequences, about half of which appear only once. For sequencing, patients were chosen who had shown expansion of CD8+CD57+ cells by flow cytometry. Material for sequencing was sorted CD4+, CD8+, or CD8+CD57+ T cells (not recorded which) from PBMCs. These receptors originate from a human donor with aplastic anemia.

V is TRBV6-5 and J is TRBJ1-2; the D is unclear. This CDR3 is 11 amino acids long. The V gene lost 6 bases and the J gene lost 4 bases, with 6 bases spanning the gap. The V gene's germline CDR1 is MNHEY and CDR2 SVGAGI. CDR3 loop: CASRSLYGYTF. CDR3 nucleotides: TGTGCCAGCAGGAGCCTCTATGGCTACACCTTC.

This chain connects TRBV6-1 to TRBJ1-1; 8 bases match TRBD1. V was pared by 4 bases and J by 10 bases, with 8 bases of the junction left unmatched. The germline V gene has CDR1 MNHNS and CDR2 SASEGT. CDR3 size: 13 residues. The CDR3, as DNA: TGTGCCAGCAGTGGCGTCGGAGGGACAGGAGCTTTCTTT. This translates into CASSGVGGTGAFF.

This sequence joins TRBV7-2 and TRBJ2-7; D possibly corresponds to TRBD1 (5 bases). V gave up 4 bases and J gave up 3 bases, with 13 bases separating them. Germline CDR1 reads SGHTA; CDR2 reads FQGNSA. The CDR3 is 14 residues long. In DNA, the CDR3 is TGTGCCAGCAGCTACAAGGGGCAAAGCTACGAGCAGTACTTC. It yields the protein CASSYKGQSYEQYF.

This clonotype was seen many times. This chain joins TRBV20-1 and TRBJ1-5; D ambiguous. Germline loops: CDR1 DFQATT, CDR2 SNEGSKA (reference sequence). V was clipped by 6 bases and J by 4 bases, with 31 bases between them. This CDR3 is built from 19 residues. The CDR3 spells CSAPVGFGGSPTLNQPQHF. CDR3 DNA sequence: TGCAGTGCCCCCGTGGGTTTCGGAGGGAGTCCCACGCTTAATCAGCCCCAGCATTTT.

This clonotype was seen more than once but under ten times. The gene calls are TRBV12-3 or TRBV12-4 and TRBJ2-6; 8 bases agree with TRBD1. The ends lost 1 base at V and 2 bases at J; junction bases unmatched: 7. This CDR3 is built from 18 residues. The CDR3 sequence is CASSLGGQASAGANVLTF. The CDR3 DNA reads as TGTGCCAGCAGTTTAGGGGGACAGGCCTCCGCTGGGGCCAACGTCCTGACTTTC.